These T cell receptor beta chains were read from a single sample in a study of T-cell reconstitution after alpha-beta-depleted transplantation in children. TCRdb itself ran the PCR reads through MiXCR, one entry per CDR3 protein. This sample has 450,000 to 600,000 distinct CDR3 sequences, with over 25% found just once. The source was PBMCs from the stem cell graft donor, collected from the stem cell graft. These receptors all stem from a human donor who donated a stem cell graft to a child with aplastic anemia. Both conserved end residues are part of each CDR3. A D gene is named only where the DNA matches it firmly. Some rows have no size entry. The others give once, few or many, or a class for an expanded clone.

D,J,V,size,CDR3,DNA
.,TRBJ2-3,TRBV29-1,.,CSVVGRGEFTDTQYF,TGCAGCGTTGTGGGAAGGGGTGAATTCACAGATACGCAGTATTTT
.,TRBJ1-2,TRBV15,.,CATSSQGRAGYTF,TGTGCCACCAGCAGTCAGGGCAGGGCTGGCTACACCTTC
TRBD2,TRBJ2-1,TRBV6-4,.,CASRISGRGHEQFF,TGTGCCAGCCGGATTAGCGGGAGGGGCCATGAGCAGTTCTTC
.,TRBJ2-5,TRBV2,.,CASSEALRIETQYF,TGTGCCAGCAGTGAAGCCTTAAGGATTGAGACCCAGTACTTC
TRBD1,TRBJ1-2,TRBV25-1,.,CASSEGGGGGYTF,TGTGCCAGCAGTGAAGGAGGGGGCGGTGGCTACACCTTC
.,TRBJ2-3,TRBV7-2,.,CASNNRRGLQADTQYF,TGTGCCAGCAACAATAGGAGGGGACTTCAGGCAGATACGCAGTATTTT
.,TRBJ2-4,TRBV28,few,CASSLVLAGNIQYF,TGTGCCAGCAGTTTGGTGCTAGCAGGAAACATTCAGTACTTC
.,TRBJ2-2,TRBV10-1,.,CASTDDGNTGELFF,TGCGCCAGCACCGACGACGGAAACACCGGGGAGCTGTTTTTT
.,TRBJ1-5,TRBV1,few,CTSSQETRVFNQPQHF,TGCACCAGCAGCCAAGAGACTAGGGTGTTCAATCAGCCCCAGCATTTT
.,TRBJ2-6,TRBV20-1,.,CSASPGTGANVLTF,TGCAGTGCCTCACCAGGAACAGGTGCCAACGTCCTGACTTTC
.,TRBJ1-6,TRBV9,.,CASSVEGTTNSPLHF,TGTGCCAGCAGCGTAGAAGGGACTACAAATTCACCCCTCCACTTT
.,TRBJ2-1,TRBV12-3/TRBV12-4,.,CASSTFETGPPGNEQFF,TGTGCCAGCTCGACCTTTGAAACAGGGCCTCCCGGTAATGAGCAGTTCTTC
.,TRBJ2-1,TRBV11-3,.,CASSLEGNPYNEQFF,TGTGCCAGCAGCTTAGAGGGGAACCCCTACAATGAGCAGTTCTTC
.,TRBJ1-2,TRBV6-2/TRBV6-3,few,CASSYADGVYGYTF,TGTGCCAGCAGTTACGCCGACGGAGTCTATGGCTACACCTTC
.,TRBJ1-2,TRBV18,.,CASSPTVRGEDYGDTF,TGTGCCAGCTCACCCACAGTTCGGGGCGAGGACTATGGCGACACCTTC
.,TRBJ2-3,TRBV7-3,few,CASSLARTGAGDTQYF,TGTGCCAGCAGCTTGGCCAGGACGGGAGCAGGAGATACGCAGTATTTT
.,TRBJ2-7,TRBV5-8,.,CASSLSFEFGVGYEQYF,TGTGCCAGCAGCTTGTCTTTTGAGTTTGGAGTGGGGTACGAGCAGTACTTC
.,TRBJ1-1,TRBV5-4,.,CASSAARGSEAFF,TGTGCCAGCAGCGCGGCCAGGGGCTCTGAAGCTTTCTTT
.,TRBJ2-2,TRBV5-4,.,CASSLAGPSNTGELFF,TGTGCCAGCAGCTTGGCTGGCCCTTCGAACACCGGGGAGCTGTTTTTT
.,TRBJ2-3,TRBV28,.,CASSLYGERDTDTQYF,TGTGCCAGCAGTCTTTATGGGGAAAGAGACACAGATACGCAGTATTTT
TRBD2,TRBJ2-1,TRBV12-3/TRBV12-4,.,CASRRTSGGNEQFF,TGTGCCAGCAGACGTACTAGCGGAGGAAATGAGCAGTTCTTC
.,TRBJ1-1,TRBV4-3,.,CASKTLGGNTEAFF,TGCGCCAGCAAGACTCTAGGGGGGAACACTGAAGCTTTCTTT
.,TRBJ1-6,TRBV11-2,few,CASSLASGTGYNSPLHF,TGTGCCAGCAGCTTAGCCTCCGGGACGGGGTATAATTCACCCCTCCACTTT
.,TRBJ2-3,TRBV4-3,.,CASSQERVGRPVVNTQYF,TGCGCCAGCAGCCAAGAACGGGTTGGGCGACCCGTGGTGAATACGCAGTATTTT
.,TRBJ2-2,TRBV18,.,CASSPKGSAANTGELFF,TGTGCCAGCTCACCCAAGGGCTCAGCTGCGAACACCGGGGAGCTGTTTTTT
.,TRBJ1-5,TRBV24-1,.,CATSKIPGPLENQPQHF,TGTGCCACCAGTAAGATACCGGGACCCCTCGAGAATCAGCCCCAGCATTTT
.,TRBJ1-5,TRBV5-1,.,CASSRGGTNQPQHF,TGCGCCAGCAGTAGGGGAGGCACCAATCAGCCCCAGCATTTT
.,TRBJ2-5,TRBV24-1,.,CATSDTEETQYF,TGTGCCACCAGTGACACCGAAGAGACCCAGTACTTC
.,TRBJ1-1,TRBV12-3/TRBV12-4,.,CASSLGRWGTEAFF,TGTGCCAGCAGTTTAGGGAGGTGGGGCACTGAAGCTTTCTTT
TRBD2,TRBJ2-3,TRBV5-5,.,CASSLELAGESDTQYF,TGTGCCAGCAGCTTAGAGCTAGCGGGAGAATCAGATACGCAGTATTTT
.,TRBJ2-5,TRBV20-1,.,CSATRGQETQYF,TGCAGTGCTACTAGAGGCCAAGAGACCCAGTACTTC
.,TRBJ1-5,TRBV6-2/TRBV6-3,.,CASSYSLTGPDQPQHF,TGTGCCAGCAGTTACTCGCTGACAGGACCCGATCAGCCCCAGCATTTT
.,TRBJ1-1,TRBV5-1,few,CASSLSGVKNTEAFF,TGCGCCAGCAGCTTATCAGGGGTGAAGAACACTGAAGCTTTCTTT
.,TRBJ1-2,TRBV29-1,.,CSVAARGYGYTF,TGCAGCGTTGCGGCGAGGGGCTATGGCTACACCTTC
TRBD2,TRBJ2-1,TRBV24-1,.,CATSDSSGISYNEQFF,TGTGCCACCAGTGACTCAAGCGGGATCTCCTACAATGAGCAGTTCTTC
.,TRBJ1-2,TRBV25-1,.,CASSESTGIGYGYTF,TGTGCCAGCAGTGAATCGACAGGTATCGGCTATGGCTACACCTTC
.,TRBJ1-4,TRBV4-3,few,CASSRAPGPANEKLFF,TGCGCCAGCAGCCGAGCCCCGGGTCCGGCTAATGAAAAACTGTTTTTT